This passage covers 6 T cell receptor beta chains from one sample sequenced in a study of T cells in Graves' hyperthyroidism and ophthalmopathy. The CDR3 regions of TCR beta were amplified from RNA transcripts. HTBI primers were the set used in a first-round RT-PCR of the TCR CDR3. MiXCR, applied by TCRdb to the multiplex PCR reads, yields one record per CDR3 protein. Counted here are over 650,000 distinct CDR3 sequences, about a sixth occurring once; the ten biggest clones make up around 7.7%. Sequencing input: blood. The source of these receptors is a man younger than 30 with Graves' hyperthyroidism.

This clonotype was observed a handful of times. V gene TRBV28 combines with J gene TRBJ2-3; 8 bases are a match to TRBD2. Per germline, CDR1 MDHEN and CDR2 SYDVKM. The CDR3 is 16 amino acids. V dropped 2 bases and J dropped 3; count of bases not matched to a gene: 7. The CDR3, as DNA: TGTGCCAGCAGTTTACCTAGCGGGCGGGGGACAGATACGCAGTATTTT. It translates to CASSLPSGRGTDTQYF.

This clonotype was seen at least ten times. V is TRBV27 and J is TRBJ1-1; D is unclear. The V gene lost 5 bases and the J gene lost 4 bases, with 8 bases spanning the gap. The CDR3 runs to 12 residues. Germline V gives CDR1 MNHEY, CDR2 SMNVEV (reference sequence). The CDR3 reads CASSPHGTEAFF. For the CDR3, the DNA is TGTGCCAGCAGTCCTCACGGCACTGAAGCTTTCTTT.

The chain has TRBV20-1 and TRBJ2-2; 12 nucleotides line up with TRBD1. V shed 1 base, J shed 6 bases, and the junction held 3 bases outside the gene matches. The CDR3 spans 15 residues. The V gene's germline CDR1 is DFQATT and CDR2 SNEGSKA (reference sequence). This CDR3 reads CSARVGTGGSGELFF. The CDR3 DNA follows: TGCAGTGCTAGAGTTGGGACAGGGGGCTCCGGGGAGCTGTTTTTT.

This clonotype was seen repeatedly, ten times or more. The V call is TRBV6-1, the J call TRBJ2-3; 7 positions match TRBD1. V lost 3 bases and J lost 2; bases outside the gene matches: 5. This CDR3 has 15 residues. In germline, CDR1 is MNHNS, CDR2 SASEGT. CDR3 region: CASSDRDRYTDTQYF. The CDR3 region has the DNA TGTGCCAGCAGTGACCGGGACAGATACACAGATACGCAGTATTTT.

CDR3 in amino acids: CAIGQAANYGYTF. The CDR3 coding sequence is TGTGCCATCGGCCAGGCCGCAAACTATGGCTACACCTTC. The chain links TRBV28 to TRBJ1-2; the D is unclear. CDR1 and CDR2 (germline): MDHEN, SYDVKM. This CDR3 is 13 amino acids long. V was cut by 10 bases and J by 2 bases, with 14 bases left in between.

This chain uses TRBV9 with TRBJ2-3; the D gene could be TRBD1 or TRBD2 (6 bases each). This CDR3 is 15 amino acids long. Trimming removed 1 base at V and 2 bases at J, with 11 bases between. In germline, CDR1 is SGDLS, CDR2 YYNGEE. This CDR3 reads CASSVLQGLTDTQYF. For the CDR3, the DNA is TGTGCCAGCAGCGTATTACAGGGACTCACAGATACGCAGTATTTT.